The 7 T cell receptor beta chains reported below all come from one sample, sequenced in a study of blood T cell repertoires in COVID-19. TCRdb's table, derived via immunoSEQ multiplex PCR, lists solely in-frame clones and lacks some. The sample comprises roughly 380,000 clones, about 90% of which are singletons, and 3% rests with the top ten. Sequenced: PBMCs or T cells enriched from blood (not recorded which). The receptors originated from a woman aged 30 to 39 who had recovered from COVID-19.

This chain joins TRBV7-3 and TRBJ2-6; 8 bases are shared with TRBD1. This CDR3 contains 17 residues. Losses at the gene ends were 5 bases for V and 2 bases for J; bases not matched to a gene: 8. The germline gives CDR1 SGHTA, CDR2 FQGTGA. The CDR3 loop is CASSNRQGKPGANVLTF. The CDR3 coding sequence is TGTGCCAGCAGCAATCGACAGGGGAAACCTGGGGCCAACGTCCTGACTTTC.

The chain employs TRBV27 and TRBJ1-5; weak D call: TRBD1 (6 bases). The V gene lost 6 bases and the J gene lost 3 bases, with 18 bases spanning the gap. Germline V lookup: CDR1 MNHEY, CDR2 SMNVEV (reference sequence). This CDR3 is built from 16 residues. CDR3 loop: CASSRGTLRDNQPQHF. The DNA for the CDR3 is TGTGCCAGCAGCCGAGGGACACTCCGGGACAATCAGCCCCAGCATTTT.

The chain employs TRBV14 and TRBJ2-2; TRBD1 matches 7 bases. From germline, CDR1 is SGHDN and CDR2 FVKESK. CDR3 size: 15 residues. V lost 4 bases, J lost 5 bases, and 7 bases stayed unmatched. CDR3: CASSLRGSGTGELFF. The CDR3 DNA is TGTGCCAGCAGCCTCAGGGGGTCGGGGACCGGGGAGCTGTTTTTT.

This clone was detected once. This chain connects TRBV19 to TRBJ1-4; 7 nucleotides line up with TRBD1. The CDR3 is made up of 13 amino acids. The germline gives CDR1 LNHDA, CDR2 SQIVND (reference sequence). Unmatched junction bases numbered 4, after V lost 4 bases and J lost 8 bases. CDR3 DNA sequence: TGTGCCAGTAGTAGAACAGGGGTCGAAAAACTGTTTTTT. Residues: CASSRTGVEKLFF.

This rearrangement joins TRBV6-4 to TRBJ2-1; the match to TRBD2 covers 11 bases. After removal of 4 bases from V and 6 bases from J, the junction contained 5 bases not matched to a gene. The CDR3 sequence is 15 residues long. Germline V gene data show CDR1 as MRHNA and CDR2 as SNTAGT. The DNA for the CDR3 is TGTGCCAGCAGTGTTAGCGGGAGGGTCGGCAATGAGCAGTTCTTC. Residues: CASSVSGRVGNEQFF.

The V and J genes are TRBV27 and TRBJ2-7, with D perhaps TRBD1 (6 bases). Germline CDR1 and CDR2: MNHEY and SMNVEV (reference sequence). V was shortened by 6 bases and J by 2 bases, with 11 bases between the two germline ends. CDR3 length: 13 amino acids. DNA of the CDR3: TGTGCCAGCAGAGAGGACAGAACCTACGAGCAGTACTTC. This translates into CASREDRTYEQYF.

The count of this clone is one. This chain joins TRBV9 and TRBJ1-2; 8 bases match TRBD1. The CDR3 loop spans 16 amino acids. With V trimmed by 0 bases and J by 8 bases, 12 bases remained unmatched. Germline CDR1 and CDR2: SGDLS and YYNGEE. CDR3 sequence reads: CASSVGNVRGRGGYTF. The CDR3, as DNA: TGTGCCAGCAGCGTAGGAAATGTCAGGGGGCGCGGAGGCTACACCTTC.